Below, 27 T cell receptor beta chains from the same sample are listed, as sequenced in a study of blood T cells in healthy people across ages. Through a sample-barcoded 5' primer and a J-beta primer mix, a second PCR was run for about 6 to 11 cycles. TCRdb re-called the 5' RACE reads through MiXCR, storing one row per CDR3 protein. The sample lists about 1.5 million distinct CDR3 sequences; roughly 43% were seen once. Sequenced: blood. These receptors all stem from a woman aged 18-29 years in good health.

The chain has TRBV20-1 and TRBJ1-2; 9 nucleotides align to TRBD1. CDR1 and CDR2 from the germline V gene are DFQATT and SNEGSKA (reference sequence). The CDR3 runs 15 residues. The trim removed 1 base at V and 8 bases at J, leaving 11 bases unmatched. In nucleotides, the CDR3 is TGCAGTGCTAGAGTCGTCGGGACAGGGTCAAGGGGCTACACCTTC. It specifies CSARVVGTGSRGYTF.

Here the CDR3 DNA reads TGCAGTGCCCTGCCCCAGCGGGGCCAAGAGACCCAGTACTTC. Translated: CSALPQRGQETQYF. This chain links TRBV20-1 with TRBJ2-5, with TRBD2 matching 7 bases. V was clipped by 6 bases and J by 1 base; unmatched bases: 8. The CDR3 runs to 14 residues. Germline assignment: CDR1 DFQATT and CDR2 SNEGSKA (reference sequence).

The chain has TRBV5-1 and TRBJ2-3; a weak D match, TRBD1 (5 bases). This CDR3 region has 14 residues. In germline, CDR1 is SGHRS, CDR2 YFSETQ. V was pared by 9 bases and J by 2 bases, with 16 bases between. The CDR3 DNA is TGCGCCACCTCAAGGGGTCTGCACACAGATACGCAGTATTTT. Protein: CATSRGLHTDTQYF. The full variable domain, rest sourced from reference TRBV5-1 and TRBJ2-3, is KAGVTQTPRYLIKTRGQQVTLSCSPISGHRSVSWYQQTPGQGLQFLFEYFSETQRNKGNFPGRFSGRQFSNSRSEMNVSTLELGDSALYLCATSRGLHTDTQYFGPGTRLTVL.

The chain links TRBV2 to TRBJ2-2, with 7 bases that match TRBD1. The CDR3 spans 17 residues. V was pared by 3 bases and J by 3 bases, with 10 bases of the junction left unmatched. Germline V gives CDR1 SNHLY, CDR2 FYNNEI. CDR3 region: CASSDSRGLGYTGELFF. DNA of the CDR3: TGTGCCAGCAGTGATAGCAGGGGGTTGGGGTACACCGGGGAGCTGTTTTTT.

This clonotype has just a few counts. This chain uses TRBV7-2 with TRBJ1-2; no clear D. V dropped 5 bases and J dropped 0 bases, with 19 bases sitting between them. The CDR3 is 17 residues long. Germline CDR1 SGHTA, CDR2 FQGNSA. The CDR3 loop reads CASSQYTLLAPNYGYTF. The CDR3, as DNA: TGTGCCAGCAGCCAATACACCCTTCTTGCCCCTAACTATGGCTACACCTTC.

The chain links TRBV5-1 to TRBJ2-1; 9 nucleotides line up with TRBD2. This CDR3 region has 18 residues. From germline, CDR1 is SGHRS and CDR2 YFSETQ. Trimming at V came to 1 base and at J to 0 bases, leaving 8 bases not matched to a gene. The CDR3 coding sequence is TGCGCCAGCAGCTTGTGGGCTAGCGGGATCCTCTCCTACAATGAGCAGTTCTTC. Its protein is CASSLWASGILSYNEQFF.

This clonotype was observed many times. The chain recombines TRBV12-3 or TRBV12-4 with TRBJ2-7, with 10 bases identical to TRBD2. V shed 4 bases, J shed 3 bases, and the junction held 3 bases outside the gene matches. This CDR3 comprises 14 residues. CDR3 residues: CASSSQRGGYEQYF. CDR3 coding DNA: TGTGCCAGCAGTTCCCAGCGGGGGGGCTACGAGCAGTACTTC.

This clonotype was observed a handful of times. The rearrangement links TRBV6-1 to TRBJ2-1, with TRBD2 matching 11 bases. The CDR3 covers 16 residues. Per the germline V gene, CDR1 is MNHNS and CDR2 is SASEGT. J lost 4 bases, V lost 7 bases, and 9 bases had no gene match. This CDR3 is CASTLTSGSSYNEQFF. CDR3 in DNA: TGTGCCAGCACCCTAACTAGCGGGAGTTCGTACAATGAGCAGTTCTTC.

The CDR3 here is CSARRTGIYYGYTF. The DNA of the CDR3 is TGCAGTGCTCGGCGGACAGGGATATACTATGGCTACACCTTC. The rearrangement joins TRBV20-1 to TRBJ1-2, with 8 bases aligning to TRBD1. The CDR3 runs to 14 residues. Unmatched junction bases numbered 8, after V lost 5 bases and J lost 3 bases. The V gene's germline CDR1 is DFQATT and CDR2 SNEGSKA (reference sequence).

The V gene is TRBV4-1, the J gene TRBJ2-1; D ambiguous. Between the trimmed V and J ends, which lost 3 bases and 4 bases, there was a span of 13 bases. This CDR3 contains 15 residues. Germline V gene lookup returns CDR1 MGHRA and CDR2 YSYEKL. The CDR3 sequence is CASSQPTGLYNEQFF. The CDR3 coding sequence is TGCGCCAGCAGCCAGCCGACTGGCCTTTACAATGAGCAGTTCTTC.

There are a few counts of this clonotype. The V gene is TRBV4-3, the J gene TRBJ2-3, with D perhaps matching TRBD1 (6 bases). V was pared by 4 bases and J by 3 bases, with 17 bases between. Germline V gene data show CDR1 as LGHNA and CDR2 as YSLEER. The CDR3 extends over 16 amino acids. CDR3 sequence: CASSPSLGGRTDTQYF. In nucleotides, the CDR3 is TGCGCCAGCAGCCCGAGTTTAGGGGGTAGGACAGATACGCAGTATTTT.

Notes on this clonotype: A read error may account for a junction end that differs from germline. The rearrangement links TRBV4-3 to TRBJ1-4; tentatively, D is TRBD1 (6 bases). The CDR3 extends over 17 amino acids. Germline V lookup: CDR1 LGHNA, CDR2 YSLEER. CDR3 DNA sequence: TGCGCCAGCAGCCAAGATCCAACAGGGAGCGGAGATGAAAACCTGTTTTTT. This translates into CASSQDPTGSGDENLFF.

This chain joins TRBV12-3 or TRBV12-4 and TRBJ1-2; D remains ambiguous. The CDR3 is made up of 14 amino acids. Trimming took off 2 bases at V and 2 bases at J, with 9 bases between the two ends. For the CDR3, the DNA is TGTGCCAGCAGTTTAAGGGTCGGAAACTATGGCTACACCTTC. Translation gives CASSLRVGNYGYTF.

This chain joins TRBV12-3 or TRBV12-4 and TRBJ1-5; the D is unclear. V dropped 3 bases and J dropped 2 bases, with 11 bases sitting between them. This CDR3 is built from 15 residues. The CDR3 sequence: CASSFRPEGNQPQHF. The CDR3 region has the DNA TGTGCCAGCAGTTTCCGGCCCGAGGGCAATCAGCCCCAGCATTTT.

This clonotype has more than one count but fewer than ten. The rearrangement links TRBV30 to TRBJ1-4; 8 positions match TRBD1. From germline, CDR1 is GTSNPN and CDR2 SVGIG (reference sequence). The V and J ends lost 4 bases and 7 bases, in that order; junction bases with no gene match: 11. The CDR3 has 15 residues. The CDR3 nucleotides are TGTGCCTGGAACCTACAGGGGGGATGGAGTGAAAAACTGTTTTTT. It specifies CAWNLQGGWSEKLFF.

J is TRBJ2-1 and V is TRBV12-3 or TRBV12-4, with D possibly being TRBD2 (6 bases). The length of the CDR3 is 17 residues. The V gene lost 5 bases and the J gene lost 0 bases, with 17 bases spanning the gap. CDR3 protein: CASSPWGDLSSYNEQFF. For the CDR3, the DNA is TGTGCCAGCAGTCCATGGGGGGACCTGAGCTCCTACAATGAGCAGTTCTTC.

The chain couples TRBV4-3 to TRBJ2-1, with D uncertain. The CDR3 is 14 residues long. V was pared by 1 base and J by 9 bases, with 13 bases between. Germline assignment: CDR1 LGHNA and CDR2 YSLEER. The CDR3 spells CASSQVGSSVEQFF. The CDR3 nucleotides are TGCGCCAGCAGCCAAGTTGGTAGTTCGGTTGAGCAGTTCTTC.

This clonotype was seen only a few times. The CDR3, as DNA: TGTGCCAGCAGCCAAGAAGATCGAGGGTCGGACAGTGAGCAGTTCTTC. Residues: CASSQEDRGSDSEQFF. V is TRBV14 and J is TRBJ2-1, with D maybe TRBD1 (6 bases). The ends were cut back, 0 bases at V and 9 bases at J, with 18 bases in the middle. This CDR3 has 16 residues. Per germline, CDR1 SGHDN and CDR2 FVKESK.

Turning to this clonotype: Compared with germline, one end of the junction differs, possibly owing to a read error. The chain links TRBV25-1 to TRBJ2-2; D is unresolved. Germline values: CDR1 MGHDK, CDR2 SYGVNS. The CDR3 contains 15 residues. The CDR3 sequence: CVSSEPLRNTGELFF. The DNA of the CDR3 is TGTGTCAGCAGTGAACCCCTTCGAAACACCGGGGAGCTGTTTTTT. Full variable domain (missing parts from reference TRBV25-1 and TRBJ2-2): EADIYQTPRYLVIGTGKKITLECSQTMGHDKMYWYQQDPGMELHLIHYSYGVNSTEKGDLSSESTVSRIRTEHFPLTLESARPSHTSQYLCVSSEPLRNTGELFFGEGSRLTVL.

The rearrangement uses TRBV27 and TRBJ1-4; TRBD1 agrees at 10 bases. With 4 bases clipped from V and 7 bases from J, the junction kept 3 bases outside the gene matches. CDR1 and CDR2 (germline): MNHEY, SMNVEV (reference sequence). There are 14 residues in the CDR3. Here the CDR3 reads CASSCGQGGEKLFF. The DNA for the CDR3 is TGTGCCAGCAGTTGTGGACAGGGGGGTGAAAAACTGTTTTTT.

This clonotype was picked up a small number of times. The CDR3 bases are TGTGCCAGCAGTTTCATCCGGGGGGTGGTGATAGAGACCCAGTACTTC. Residues: CASSFIRGVVIETQYF. The chain has TRBV12-3 or TRBV12-4 and TRBJ2-5; TRBD2 matches at 7 bases. The CDR3 runs to 16 residues. J was trimmed by 4 bases and V by 3 bases; bases with no gene match: 11.

The chain joins TRBV7-2 to TRBJ1-6; D gene unclear. The CDR3 runs to 16 residues. The V end was cut by 2 bases, the J end by 7 bases, with 15 bases between. CDR1 and CDR2 from the germline V gene are SGHTA and FQGNSA. In nucleotides, the CDR3 is TGTGCCAGCAGCTTACTCCGTGTACTACAGAATTCACCCCTCCACTTT. It codes for CASSLLRVLQNSPLHF.

Only a few counts were recorded for this clonotype. This sequence joins TRBV24-1 and TRBJ1-1, with D possibly matching TRBD1 (5 bases). The CDR3 length is 13 residues. Deletions cut 6 bases from V and 4 bases from J, with 11 bases between. In germline, CDR1 is KGHDR, CDR2 SFDVKD. The CDR3 loop is CATSNGGITEAFF. In nucleotides, the CDR3 is TGTGCCACCAGTAACGGGGGTATCACTGAAGCTTTCTTT.

The rearrangement links TRBV24-1 to TRBJ1-1; the D gene is possibly TRBD1 (5 bases). CDR1 is KGHDR and CDR2 is SFDVKD in the germline V gene. Trimming left V 4 bases short and J 5 bases short, with 13 bases between. The CDR3 is 14 amino acids. The CDR3 DNA follows: TGTGCCACCAGTGAGGAGCCGACAGTTACTGAAGCTTTCTTT. Translated, it gives CATSEEPTVTEAFF.

A few counts support this clonotype. The rearrangement joins TRBV4-2 to TRBJ2-1, with 11 nucleotides matching TRBD2. Germline V lookup: CDR1 LGHNA, CDR2 YNFKEQ. The CDR3 contains 13 residues. Trimming removed 3 bases from V and 13 bases from J; junction bases left unmatched: 5. CDR3 loop: CASSQGTSGTQFF. Written as DNA, the CDR3 is TGTGCCAGCAGCCAGGGGACTAGCGGAACCCAGTTCTTC.

The V call is TRBV27, the J call TRBJ2-7, with TRBD1 matching 8 bases. This CDR3 is 14 amino acids long. The V gene's germline CDR1 is MNHEY and CDR2 SMNVEV (reference sequence). Trimming cost V 2 bases and J 3 bases; bases outside gene matches: 3. The CDR3 reads CASSLQGANYEQYF. The CDR3 region has the DNA TGTGCCAGCAGTTTACAGGGGGCTAACTACGAGCAGTACTTC.

This chain connects TRBV20-1 to TRBJ1-2; TRBD1 is a possible D gene (5 bases). Looked up from germline, CDR1 is DFQATT and CDR2 is SNEGSKA (reference sequence). CDR3 length: 14 amino acids. Trimming cost V 1 base and J 12 bases, with 21 bases left between them. CDR3 region: CSARGAQALRGHTF. The CDR3 nucleotides are TGCAGTGCTAGAGGCGCACAGGCCTTAAGGGGCCACACCTTC.